This passage covers 8 T cell receptor beta chains from one sample sequenced in a study of cytomegalovirus exposure and HLA in healthy donors. A multiplex PCR was run with 60 Vbeta primers and 13 Jbeta primers. Sequencing used immunoSEQ multiplex PCR; TCRdb keeps in-frame clones, though not all of them. The sample includes around 130,000 clones, more than 70% seen only once; the top ten take approximately 0.86%. The sequencing input was PBMCs. Source of these receptors: a woman aged 55-69 years in good health and CMV-seronegative.

The rearrangement uses TRBV9 and TRBJ1-4; 9 bases line up with TRBD1. Germline V gene lookup returns CDR1 SGDLS and CDR2 YYNGEE. CDR3 length: 15 residues. V was clipped by 2 bases and J by 8 bases; unmatched bases: 7. The chain's CDR3 is CASSVGTGYVEKLFF. The CDR3 region has the DNA TGTGCCAGCAGCGTGGGGACAGGGTATGTGGAAAAACTGTTTTTT.

V is TRBV7-3 and J is TRBJ2-1, with 11 bases fitting TRBD1. Per germline, CDR1 SGHTA and CDR2 FQGTGA. Unmatched junction bases numbered 8, after V lost 6 bases and J lost 7 bases. The CDR3 sequence is 15 residues long. CDR3 nucleotides: TGTGCCAGCAGTGGGGGAGGGACAGGGGGGAATGAGCAGTTCTTC. This gives the protein CASSGGGTGGNEQFF.

The V and J genes are TRBV5-1 and TRBJ2-1, with D uncertain. Germline assignment: CDR1 SGHRS and CDR2 YFSETQ. With 0 bases removed from V and 0 bases from J, the gap between germline ends came to 7 bases. This CDR3 spans 15 amino acids. CDR3 coding DNA: TGCGCCAGCAGCTTGGGCGGAAACTCCTACAATGAGCAGTTCTTC. This codes for CASSLGGNSYNEQFF.

The rearrangement links TRBV23-1 to TRBJ2-3, with 7 bases fitting TRBD1. Being an ORF, TRBV23-1 has a function that is uncertain. With V trimmed by 1 base and J by 3 bases, 7 bases remained unmatched. The CDR3 contains 16 residues. CDR3 in DNA: TGCGCCAGCAGTCAATTGAGGGGGCGCTCGACAGATACGCAGTATTTT. This codes for CASSQLRGRSTDTQYF.

V and J are TRBV5-6 and TRBJ1-6, with a possible D match to TRBD1 (5 bases). This CDR3 has 16 amino acids. CDR1 and CDR2 from the germline V gene are SGHDT and YYEEEE. V dropped 4 bases and J dropped 0 bases, with 11 bases sitting between them. The CDR3 sequence is CASSLQASSYNSPLHF. The CDR3 DNA reads as TGTGCCAGCAGCCTACAGGCGAGCTCCTATAATTCACCCCTCCACTTT.

On this clone: At one of its ends the junction is not consistent with the germline gene, which may arise from a read error. The gene calls are TRBV7-7 and TRBJ2-7; 7 bases align to TRBD1. Per germline, CDR1 SSHAT and CDR2 FNYEAQ (reference sequence). CDR3 length equals 22 residues. DNA for the CDR3: TGTGCTAGCAGCCCGTCCCGGGACAGCTACACCTACGAGCAGTCCCCCACCTACGAGCAGTACTTC. Residues: CASSPSRDSYTYEQSPTYEQYF.

The rearrangement uses TRBV7-9 and TRBJ2-3, with D possibly matching TRBD2 (6 bases). CDR1 is SEHNR and CDR2 is FQNEAQ in the germline V gene (reference sequence). V was cut by 4 bases and J by 0 bases, with 14 bases left in between. The CDR3 runs to 16 residues. The CDR3: CASSWREITSTDTQYF. The CDR3 nucleotides read TGTGCCAGCAGCTGGAGGGAGATTACTAGCACAGATACGCAGTATTTT. The variable domain in full, with the rest retrieved from reference TRBV7-9 and TRBJ2-3, is DTGVSQNPRHKITKRGQNVTFRCDPISEHNRLYWYRQTLGQGPEFLTYFQNEAQLEKSRLLSDRFSAERPKGSFSTLEIQRTEQGDSAMYLCASSWREITSTDTQYFGPGTRLTVL.

This rearrangement joins TRBV11-2 to TRBJ2-1, with TRBD2 as a possible D gene (5 bases). The CDR3 totals 15 residues. Germline-derived CDR1 and CDR2 are SGHAT and FQNNGV. Trimming stripped 1 base from V and 4 bases from J, with 11 bases between. CDR3 nucleotides: TGTGCCAGCAGCTTAGCCGGGAATCGGTACAATGAGCAGTTCTTC. Translated, it gives CASSLAGNRYNEQFF.